A single T cell receptor (beta chain) is shown here with its context. Its recognized antigen is unknown. One base away there is no much larger clone; base qualities are not given. The library was generated by RACE. These reads were obtained on a NextSeq 500. During library preparation, unique molecular identifiers were attached to individual cDNA molecules so that TCRs could be counted quantitatively and reproducibly. Each blood RNA sample was used to sequence both TCR alpha and TCR beta chains. As for the original processing: Samples had a median of 95,638 TCRs, with a range from about 20,000 to 690,600. The Decombinator software suite was used to annotate the V, J and CDR3 of the TCR reads. For PS versus PT1 abundance plots, all samples were subsampled to the same number of TCRs (28,000). Expanded TCRs were defined as absent before sensitization and observed at least eight times at the 2-week time point. TCRdb reprocessed the public reads (quality trimming at Q25 with fastp, clone calling with MiXCR) and kept in-frame beta chains. Rows are unified per CDR3 protein, each entry keeping the most common DNA and genes. V and J calls and clone size were set by TCRdb, not the authors. The sample table holds roughly 200,000 distinct CDR3 sequences, of which around 23% were seen once. Clones ranked in the top ten supply 2.5% of the sample.

The sample's time point label is to be understood as: patch test 3, about 24 weeks after DPC sensitization. Read against the paper, the sample's treatment or condition label means: therapeutic diphenylcyclopropenone sensitization with weekly scalp DPC. Blood at each patch-test visit was drawn before the patch test was applied. Eligible patients were aged 18 to 70, diagnosed with alopecia, deemed suitable for DPC therapy, and excluded if pregnant. Total RNA was extracted from unfractionated whole blood that had been collected in Tempus Blood RNA tubes. These data belong to a study of human T cells and chemical hapten exposure (dated by TCRdb to the early 2020s). A note on the overall study: For sensitization, 2% DPC in acetone was applied to a roughly 2 cm by roughly 2 cm area of upper inner arm skin. Throughout the roughly 25-week study period, patients were also given weekly therapeutic DPC doses on the scalp. Patch tests used Finn chambers with 0.01% DPC on the upper back, scored after 6 days by International Contact Dermatitis Research Group standards. The mostly female patient cohort included alopecia areata with under or over 50% scalp involvement, alopecia totalis and alopecia universalis. Libraries were combined into a pool for sequencing, and differences in TCR yield between samples came mainly from small differences in library volumes within the pool. Peripheral blood TCR repertoire changes were tracked in vivo in alopecia patients during primary and secondary sensitization to the hapten diphenylcyclopropenone (DPC). Blood samples were taken from patients before sensitization (week 0) and at 2, 6 and about 24 weeks after DPC sensitization. Blood for TCR sequencing was provided by twenty-nine alopecia patients at one to four time points (pre-sensitization, 2, 6 and 24 weeks).

What the study reported, not specific to this receptor: A positive correlation was found between the number of PT1 expanded TCRs and patch test score, with significance reached at thresholds 8, 16 and 32 but not 4. Because every patient had alopecia, a presumed autoimmune disease, the patients' immune response might differ from that of healthy individuals. DPC sensitization did not change how many TCRs were above 1 in 1000 frequency, and no evidence was found of alterations in global repertoire structure. Expanded TCRs formed significantly more large CDR3 similarity clusters than pre-sensitization or healthy control sets, consistent with antigen-driven responses. Repeated subsampling changed both the strength of the expansion versus patch-test correlation and the threshold at which that correlation became significant.

This TCR derives from a woman aged 35 to 49 with alopecia areata. Some clones in this sample may be carry-over from other donors' samples. The source material was whole blood, sampled in connection with sensitization to the hapten diphenylcyclopropenone (DPC).

The DNA sequence is as follows: TGTGCCAGCAGCCCCAGACAGGCGAATTCACCCCTCCACTTT. Translated, this gives CASSPRQANSPLHF. Recombination linked TRBV12-3 or TRBV12-4 to TRBJ1-6, with TRBD1 as a weak D call on 6 bases. V and J lose 6 bases and 7 bases, and a span of 13 bases separates them. The CDR3 starts with the cysteine, ends with the phenylalanine, and has 14 residues. Left in the record is the CDR3 DNA by itself, 42 bases read in frame from the first base.